A single sample is the source of the 27 T cell receptor beta chains below, sequenced in a study of shared clonotypes between healthy human individuals. This table comes from immunoSEQ multiplex PCR, and its TCRdb copy is limited to in-frame clones, with some not included. This sample carries around 990,000 clones, approximately 77% of them seen once, and the ten largest clones take 0.7% to 0.95%. The sequencing sample was made of memory CD4+ T cells from PBMCs. Subset specified: CD45RA-negative fraction. All receptors come from a man aged 18-30 years in good health. Some clones in this sample may be carry-over from other donors' samples.

The chain is built from TRBV28 and TRBJ2-1, with 7 bases matching TRBD2. The V and J ends lost 10 bases and 4 bases, in that order; junction bases with no gene match: 13. The CDR3 totals 15 residues. CDR1 and CDR2 from the germline V gene are MDHEN and SYDVKM. CDR3 protein: CATLGETSRYNEQFF. As DNA, the CDR3 is TGTGCCACCCTGGGGGAGACTAGCAGATACAATGAGCAGTTCTTC.

This chain uses TRBV6-5 with TRBJ1-2, with D possibly TRBD1 on 6 matching bases. The length of the CDR3 is 14 residues. Germline V CDR1 and CDR2: MNHEY, SVGAGI. V shed 6 bases and J shed 6 bases, with 17 bases lying between them. The CDR3 region has the DNA TGTGCCAGCAGACCCCTAACAGGGCATCATGGCTACACCTTC. This sequence encodes CASRPLTGHHGYTF.

The genes are TRBV28 and TRBJ2-2; no definite D call. CDR1 is MDHEN, CDR2 SYDVKM, per germline. V was shortened by 6 bases and J by 4 bases, with 6 bases between the two germline ends. The CDR3 consists of 12 residues. The CDR3 DNA reads TGTGCCAGCAGATCTAGCACCGGGGAGCTGTTTTTT. This gives the protein CASRSSTGELFF.

This CDR3 reads CASKDNRGSNQPQHF. The DNA of the CDR3 is TGTGCCAGCAAAGATAACAGGGGTAGCAATCAGCCCCAGCATTTT. The chain couples TRBV21-1 to TRBJ1-5; the D call TRBD1 from the table was never checked on the DNA. TRBV21-1 represents a pseudogene. The CDR3 runs 15 residues.

The chain couples TRBV4-3 to TRBJ2-1; 10 nucleotides match TRBD1. CDR3 length: 16 amino acids. After removal of 0 bases from V and 3 bases from J, the junction contained 2 bases not matched to a gene. Looked up from germline, CDR1 is LGHNA and CDR2 is YSLEER. In DNA form, the CDR3 reads TGCGCCAGCAGCCAAGAAAGGGACAGGGGCTACAATGAGCAGTTCTTC. Its translation is CASSQERDRGYNEQFF.

The chain carries TRBV5-1 and TRBJ1-4, with 7 bases aligning to TRBD1. J was trimmed by 5 bases and V by 3 bases; bases with no gene match: 7. Germline-derived CDR1 and CDR2 are SGHRS and YFSETQ. This CDR3 is built from 15 residues. The CDR3 DNA is TGCGCCAGCAGCTGGGAGGGACAGAGAAATGAAAAACTGTTTTTT. This encodes CASSWEGQRNEKLFF.

This rearrangement joins TRBV5-1 to TRBJ2-3; 11 positions match TRBD2. V lost 1 base and J lost 4; bases outside the gene matches: 5. Germline CDR1 reads SGHRS; CDR2 reads YFSETQ. The CDR3 loop spans 16 amino acids. CDR3 sequence (DNA): TGCGCCAGCAGCTTGACTAGCGGGAGCCCCCCAGATACGCAGTATTTT. Its protein product is CASSLTSGSPPDTQYF.

V is TRBV7-6 and J is TRBJ1-4; unclear D gene. This CDR3 contains 14 residues. V dropped 5 bases and J dropped 5 bases, with 12 bases sitting between them. Germline V lookup: CDR1 SGHVS, CDR2 FNYEAQ. The DNA for the CDR3 is TGTGCCAGCAGCCCGAGGACGGCGAATGAAAAACTGTTTTTT. Its protein product is CASSPRTANEKLFF.

The rearrangement joins TRBV6-6 to TRBJ2-3; 8 bases line up with TRBD2. This CDR3 has 16 residues. The V segment lost 0 bases and the J segment 2 bases; nucleotides outside the gene matches: 4. In germline, CDR1 is MNHNY, CDR2 SVGAGI (reference sequence). CDR3 in DNA: TGTGCCAGCAGTTACTCAGGGACTAGTGCCACAGATACGCAGTATTTT. Protein product: CASSYSGTSATDTQYF.

This clone is a singleton in its sample. The gene calls are TRBV5-1 and TRBJ2-6, with D hard to call. This CDR3 contains 16 residues. Trimming left V 4 bases short and J 0 bases short, with 11 bases between. CDR1 SGHRS and CDR2 YFSETQ come from the germline V gene. The CDR3 DNA is TGCGCCAGCAGCACTGCACCAACCTCTGGGGCCAACGTCCTGACTTTC. Translated: CASSTAPTSGANVLTF.

This clone was counted many times. The chain recombines TRBV4-1 with TRBJ1-2, with D tentatively TRBD1 (5 bases). The CDR3 covers 13 residues. The germline V and J ends were trimmed by 1 base and 8 bases, with 11 bases remaining between them. Germline values: CDR1 MGHRA, CDR2 YSYEKL. CDR3 DNA sequence: TGCGCCAGCAGCCAAGGGGGGATGTCCGGCTACACCTTC. It translates to CASSQGGMSGYTF.

This clone was seen only once. The chain carries TRBV10-3 and TRBJ1-1; the D is unclear. Trimming cost V 1 base and J 1 base, with 13 bases left between them. The CDR3 is 16 residues long. The germline CDR1 and CDR2 sequences are ENHRY and SYGVKD. The CDR3 sequence: CAISEFGDRGNTEAFF. In nucleotides, the CDR3 is TGTGCCATCAGTGAGTTCGGGGATCGGGGGAACACTGAAGCTTTCTTT.

Only a few counts were recorded for this clone. The rearrangement links TRBV7-2 to TRBJ1-2; D unclear. From germline, CDR1 is SGHTA and CDR2 FQGNSA. The V end was cut by 1 base, the J end by 7 bases, with 13 bases between. This CDR3 is built from 14 residues. The CDR3 spells CASSLGRREIGYTF. The DNA of the CDR3 is TGTGCCAGCAGCTTAGGACGGCGAGAAATTGGCTACACCTTC.

This chain joins TRBV5-1 and TRBJ1-3; D is ambiguous. Trimming stripped 4 bases from V and 0 bases from J, with 5 bases between. Germline V gene data show CDR1 as SGHRS and CDR2 as YFSETQ. There are 13 residues in the CDR3. CDR3 region: CASSTLSGNTIYF. The CDR3 DNA reads as TGCGCCAGCAGCACACTCTCTGGAAACACCATATATTTT.

In the case of this clone: Other DNA sequences in the sample encode the same CDR3. This chain joins TRBV25-1 and TRBJ2-3; D ambiguous. The CDR3 is made up of 13 amino acids. CDR1 MGHDK and CDR2 SYGVNS come from the germline V gene. V was trimmed by 3 bases and J by 1 base, leaving 5 bases between them. CDR3 loop: CASSEYGTDTQYF. The CDR3, as DNA: TGTGCCAGCAGTGAGTACGGCACAGATACGCAGTATTTT.

This clone was observed a single time. The chain uses TRBV5-1 and TRBJ2-7; TRBD1 agrees at 9 bases. Looked up from germline, CDR1 is SGHRS and CDR2 is YFSETQ. This CDR3 spans 17 amino acids. After removal of 4 bases from V and 6 bases from J, the junction contained 17 bases not matched to a gene. In DNA form, the CDR3 reads TGCGCCAGCAGCACTACACCGGGACAGGGTTTGCGCCGCGAGCAGTACTTC. Amino acids: CASSTTPGQGLRREQYF.

The chain carries TRBV5-1 and TRBJ1-1, with TRBD1 identical over 9 bases. This CDR3 has 15 residues. After removal of 4 bases from V and 4 bases from J, the junction contained 8 bases not matched to a gene. Germline V CDR1 and CDR2: SGHRS, YFSETQ. The chain's CDR3 is CASSPFRDRATEAFF. The CDR3 coding sequence is TGCGCCAGCAGCCCGTTCCGGGACAGGGCCACTGAAGCTTTCTTT.

The rearrangement uses TRBV7-9 and TRBJ2-2, with 9 bases identical to TRBD1. V lost 5 bases and J lost 6; bases outside the gene matches: 10. Germline-derived CDR1 and CDR2 are SEHNR and FQNEAQ (reference sequence). The CDR3 sequence is 16 residues long. CDR3 in amino acids: CASSNSGTGFPGELFF. CDR3 sequence (DNA): TGTGCCAGCAGCAATTCCGGGACAGGGTTCCCCGGGGAGCTGTTTTTT.

The rearrangement joins TRBV4-1 to TRBJ2-1; D remains ambiguous. The CDR3 totals 15 residues. Germline values: CDR1 MGHRA, CDR2 YSYEKL. The V gene lost 1 base and the J gene lost 0 bases, with 7 bases spanning the gap. The CDR3 protein is CASSQVVTSYNEQFF. The CDR3 nucleotides read TGCGCCAGCAGCCAAGTAGTGACCTCCTACAATGAGCAGTTCTTC.

On this clone itself: A read error is likely here: a far larger clone is one base away. Other DNA sequences in the sample encode the same CDR3. J is TRBJ1-1 and V is TRBV30; maybe TRBD1 (5 bases). Germline CDR1 reads GTSNPN; CDR2 reads SVGIG (reference sequence). This CDR3 is 15 amino acids long. The CDR3 DNA is TGTGCCTGGAGCCCCAGGCTCGGACATTCCACTGAAGCCTTCTTT. Protein product: CAWSPRLGHSTEAFF. Based on the CDR3 plus reference TRBV30 and TRBJ1-1, the full variable domain is SQTIHQWPATLVQPVGSPLSLECTVEGTSNPNLYWYRQAAGRGLQLLFYSVGIGQISSEVPQNLSASRPQDRQFILSSKKLLLSDSGFYLCAWSPRLGHSTEAFFGQGTRLTVV.

CDR3 DNA sequence: TGTGCCGGGCCGGGACAGGGGGCCTTTACTAGCAATCAGCCCCAGCATTTT. Its protein product is CAGPGQGAFTSNQPQHF. V usage is TRBV7-4 and J usage is TRBJ1-5; 12 bases are a match to TRBD1. The ends lost 11 bases at V and 0 bases at J; junction bases unmatched: 11. The CDR3 has 17 residues. CDR1 SGHVT and CDR2 SQSDAQ come from the germline V gene.

The V gene is TRBV30, the J gene TRBJ1-1; TRBD1 agrees at 9 bases. Germline V gene lookup returns CDR1 GTSNPN and CDR2 SVGIG (reference sequence). The CDR3 is 15 amino acids. Trimming took 1 base from V and 5 from J; bases not matched to a gene: 8. CDR3 region: CAWSGGGQGETEAFF. The CDR3 bases are TGTGCCTGGAGTGGTGGGGGACAGGGAGAAACTGAAGCTTTCTTT.

The gene calls are TRBV25-1 and TRBJ1-4; TRBD1 agrees at 9 bases. Germline CDR1 is MGHDK and CDR2 is SYGVNS. Germline trimming cut 6 bases from V and 3 bases from J; bases unmatched to any gene: 8. This CDR3 is 16 amino acids long. The CDR3 bases are TGTGCCAGCAGCGCGGGACAGGGCTCTCCTAATGAAAAACTGTTTTTT. It yields the protein CASSAGQGSPNEKLFF.

This clone was detected only a few times. V gene TRBV11-2 combines with J gene TRBJ2-3; 9 bases match TRBD2. The CDR3 extends over 15 amino acids. The germline gives CDR1 SGHAT, CDR2 FQNNGV. J gave up 4 bases and V 5 bases, and 7 bases lay outside the gene matches. The CDR3 spells CASSPGLAIPDTQYF. The CDR3, as DNA: TGTGCCAGCAGCCCTGGACTAGCGATCCCAGATACGCAGTATTTT.

The chain recombines TRBV19 with TRBJ2-5; D perhaps matches TRBD2 (5 bases). With 1 base removed from V and 7 bases from J, the gap between germline ends came to 13 bases. This CDR3 has 14 amino acids. Germline V gene sequence: CDR1 LNHDA, CDR2 SQIVND (reference sequence). In nucleotides, the CDR3 is TGTGCCAGTAGTATAGTCCGGCACGAGGGGACCCAGTACTTC. Its translation: CASSIVRHEGTQYF.

The chain carries TRBV28 and TRBJ2-2; weak D call: TRBD2 (6 bases). CDR1 MDHEN and CDR2 SYDVKM come from the germline V gene. The CDR3 loop spans 16 amino acids. V lost 3 bases and J 3 bases, leaving 14 bases between the germline ends. CDR3 coding DNA: TGTGCCAGCAGTTTTTTGGGAGGACACGACACCGGGGAGCTGTTTTTT. Protein sequence: CASSFLGGHDTGELFF.

The chain carries TRBV14 and TRBJ2-4; unclear D gene. The CDR3 has 12 amino acids. CDR1 is SGHDN, CDR2 FVKESK, per germline. V was trimmed by 4 bases and J by 9 bases, leaving 10 bases between them. The CDR3 DNA reads TGTGCCAGCAGCCTACAGCCCGGCATTCAGTACTTC. Translating gives CASSLQPGIQYF.